The clone carrying this TCR beta chain was observed once. The data were obtained in a study of OX40 agonist ivuxolimab in advanced cancers. Losses at the gene ends were 5 bases for V and 1 base for J; bases not matched to a gene: 2. Germline lookup yields CDR1 KGHSH and CDR2 LQKENI. There are 15 residues in the CDR3. Clones were read by immunoSEQ multiplex PCR, and TCRdb kept only the in-frame ones, dropping some. The sample records over 55,000 clones, 80% being singletons. Patients with autoimmune history or systemic immunosuppression were excluded. The sample was CD4+ or CD8+ T cells sorted from blood, taken in a trial of the OX40 agonist ivuxolimab. The source is an adult with an advanced solid tumor such as melanoma, head and neck, liver or kidney cancer. The rearrangement uses TRBV18 and TRBJ1-4, with 9 bases that match TRBD1. This CDR3 reads CASSSGQGTNEKLFF. The CDR3 region has the DNA TGTGCCAGCTCATCGGGACAGGGAACTAATGAAAAACTGTTTTTT.